The clone carrying this TCR beta chain turned up a few times. The data were obtained in a study of T-cell reconstitution after alpha-beta-depleted transplantation in children. Per the germline V gene, CDR1 is SGHTA and CDR2 is FQGNSA. Trimming pared 5 bases from V and 3 bases from J, leaving 13 bases between. The CDR3 is 14 residues long. As it was prepared, the TCRbeta library received unique molecular identifiers. Using its own MiXCR run on the PCR reads, TCRdb lists one record per CDR3 protein. The data hold hundreds of thousands of distinct CDR3 sequences, with roughly 33% observed a single time. The V call is TRBV7-2, the J call TRBJ1-2; tentative D call: TRBD1 (6 bases). The receptor comes from a human donor who donated a stem cell graft to a child with aplastic anemia. The sample here was PBMCs from the stem cell graft donor, taken from the stem cell graft. The chain's CDR3 is CASSLRGHYYGYTF. In nucleotides, the CDR3 is TGTGCCAGCAGCCTTCGGGGGCACTACTATGGCTACACCTTC.